A selection of T cell receptor beta chains follows, all from one sample in a study of shared clonotypes between healthy human individuals. Only in-frame clones appear in the TCRdb table, and some are missing; sequencing was by immunoSEQ multiplex PCR. This sample has 1 million to 1.2 million clones; about 80% occur once, and the top ten carry 0.89%. Sequencing input: memory CD4+ T cells from PBMCs. These TCRs come from a man between 18 and 35 years old in good health. Some clones in this sample may be carry-over from other donors' samples. CDR3s include the opening cysteine and the closing phenylalanine or tryptophan. A D gene is named only where the DNA matches it firmly. Not all rows give a size; the values are once, few, many and, for expanded clones, a class.

cdr3_nt: TGTGCCAGCAGCCCAGGACTAGTTGGCACCGGGGAGCTGTTTTTT; cdr3_aa: CASSPGLVGTGELFF; j_call: TRBJ2-2; d_call: TRBD2; clone_size: NA; v_call: TRBV5-4
cdr3_nt: TGTGCCAGCAGTTCAACACGTACGACCTACGAGCAGTACTTC; cdr3_aa: CASSSTRTTYEQYF; j_call: TRBJ2-7; d_call: NA; clone_size: NA; v_call: TRBV28
cdr3_nt: TGTGCCTGGAGTCCGGGCCCGGCGAACACTGAAGCTTTCTTT; cdr3_aa: CAWSPGPANTEAFF; j_call: TRBJ1-1; d_call: NA; clone_size: few; v_call: TRBV30
cdr3_nt: TGTGCCAGCAGTTTCTCCGAGGAAAAACTGTTTTTT; cdr3_aa: CASSFSEEKLFF; j_call: TRBJ1-4; d_call: NA; clone_size: NA; v_call: TRBV28
cdr3_nt: TGCGCCAGCAGCCGGATGACGGCAACTAATGAAAAACTGTTTTTT; cdr3_aa: CASSRMTATNEKLFF; j_call: TRBJ1-4; d_call: NA; clone_size: NA; v_call: TRBV5-1
cdr3_nt: TGTGCCAGCAGCAAAGAGAGGGCTTTGGGGACCCAGTACTTC; cdr3_aa: CASSKERALGTQYF; j_call: TRBJ2-5; d_call: NA; clone_size: NA; v_call: TRBV7-9
cdr3_nt: TGTGCCAGCAGCCAAGTAGGCCTTGCGGGCCAGTTCTTC; cdr3_aa: CASSQVGLAGQFF; j_call: TRBJ2-1; d_call: NA; clone_size: NA; v_call: TRBV4-2
cdr3_nt: TGCGCCAGCAGCTCCGGACAGGGAACAGATACGCAGTATTTT; cdr3_aa: CASSSGQGTDTQYF; j_call: TRBJ2-3; d_call: TRBD1; clone_size: NA; v_call: TRBV5-1
cdr3_nt: TGTGCCACCGGCGGCGGGGGTGGCAATCAGCCCCAGCATTTT; cdr3_aa: CATGGGGGNQPQHF; j_call: TRBJ1-5; d_call: NA; clone_size: once; v_call: TRBV6-5
cdr3_nt: TGCGCCAGCAGCCCAGGTGGGGGACTGGGGCCCACAGATACGCAGTATTTT; cdr3_aa: CASSPGGGLGPTDTQYF; j_call: TRBJ2-3; d_call: NA; clone_size: few; v_call: TRBV4-3
cdr3_nt: TGTGCCAGCAGCCCCAGACAGGGATCAGCTTCCTACGAGCAGTACTTC; cdr3_aa: CASSPRQGSASYEQYF; j_call: TRBJ2-7; d_call: TRBD1; clone_size: NA; v_call: TRBV9
cdr3_nt: TGCGCCAGCAGCACCCGACCGAATCAGCCCCAGCATTTT; cdr3_aa: CASSTRPNQPQHF; j_call: TRBJ1-5; d_call: NA; clone_size: NA; v_call: TRBV5-1
cdr3_nt: TGCGCCAGCAGCACGACAGGGTTGGAGACCCAGTACTTC; cdr3_aa: CASSTTGLETQYF; j_call: TRBJ2-5; d_call: TRBD1; clone_size: NA; v_call: TRBV5-1
cdr3_nt: TGCGCCAGCAGCCTTGGGCCAGCCTACGAGCAGTACTTC; cdr3_aa: CASSLGPAYEQYF; j_call: TRBJ2-7; d_call: NA; clone_size: NA; v_call: TRBV5-1
cdr3_nt: TGTGCCAGCAGCTTGGCGGCAGGGGTTTTCAGGGGCTACACCTTC; cdr3_aa: CASSLAAGVFRGYTF; j_call: TRBJ1-2; d_call: NA; clone_size: NA; v_call: TRBV5-4
cdr3_nt: TGTGCCAGCAGTTATGTGAGGGGGAACACCGGGGAGCTGTTTTTT; cdr3_aa: CASSYVRGNTGELFF; j_call: TRBJ2-2; d_call: NA; clone_size: many; v_call: TRBV6-6
cdr3_nt: TGTGCCAGCAGCCACCTCCAGCGGGAGCTCTTTGAGACCCAGTACTTC; cdr3_aa: CASSHLQRELFETQYF; j_call: TRBJ2-5; d_call: TRBD2; clone_size: NA; v_call: TRBV11-2
cdr3_nt: TGTGCCAGTAGTATAGGAGGCGGGAGGACGGATACGCAGTATTTT; cdr3_aa: CASSIGGGRTDTQYF; j_call: TRBJ2-3; d_call: TRBD2; clone_size: NA; v_call: TRBV19
cdr3_nt: TGCAGCGTTGAAAACGTGGGGTGGTATGGCTACACCTTC; cdr3_aa: CSVENVGWYGYTF; j_call: TRBJ1-2; d_call: NA; clone_size: NA; v_call: TRBV29-1